The rows below give T cell receptor beta chains drawn from one sample of a study of OX40 agonist ivuxolimab in advanced cancers. The method was immunoSEQ multiplex PCR; TCRdb's version includes in-frame clones alone and lacks a portion of them. The data show 59,000 or so clones, approximately 86% seen once. The sample here was CD4+ or CD8+ T cells sorted from blood, taken in a trial of the OX40 agonist ivuxolimab. Source of these receptors: an adult with an advanced solid tumor such as melanoma, head and neck, liver or kidney cancer. The CDR3 runs from the conserved cysteine through the conserved F or W. A D gene is named only where the DNA matches it firmly. The size of a clone is reported for some rows only, either as once, few or many, or as a class for expanded clones.

D gene | J gene | V gene | clone size | CDR3 protein | CDR3 DNA
. | TRBJ1-2 | TRBV19 | . | CASRAISQGFGLRGYTF | TGTGCCAGTAGAGCCATTTCCCAGGGTTTCGGGTTACGAGGCTACACCTTC
TRBD2 | TRBJ2-7 | TRBV27 | . | CASSHAGTSGAYEQYF | TGTGCCAGCAGCCATGCCGGGACTAGCGGGGCCTACGAGCAGTACTTC
. | TRBJ1-2 | TRBV7-2 | . | CASSQGTSDYGYTF | TGTGCCAGCAGCCAAGGGACTTCGGACTATGGCTACACCTTC
. | TRBJ1-1 | TRBV9 | . | CASTPPGLPSTEAFF | TGTGCCAGCACCCCCCCAGGGCTGCCGAGCACTGAAGCTTTCTTT
TRBD2 | TRBJ2-3 | TRBV5-1 | . | CASLPGSAGGTDTQYF | TGCGCCAGCCTTCCTGGTTCGGCGGGGGGCACAGATACGCAGTATTTT
. | TRBJ1-1 | TRBV28 | . | CASSRNPNTEAFF | TGTGCCAGCAGCCGAAATCCGAACACTGAAGCTTTCTTT
TRBD2 | TRBJ2-3 | TRBV12-5 | few | CASGLSGGADTQYF | TGTGCTAGTGGTCTTAGCGGGGGGGCAGATACGCAGTATTTT
. | TRBJ2-6 | TRBV5-4 | . | CASSLDGTSGANVLTF | TGTGCCAGCAGCTTGGACGGGACCTCTGGGGCCAACGTCCTGACTTTC
TRBD2 | TRBJ2-1 | TRBV10-2 | . | CASSIDLAGYNEQFF | TGCGCCAGCAGTATTGATCTAGCGGGGTACAATGAGCAGTTCTTC
. | TRBJ1-5 | TRBV6-5 | . | CASRGPRDQPQHF | TGTGCCAGCCGGGGGCCGAGGGATCAGCCCCAGCATTTT
. | TRBJ1-4 | TRBV13 | . | CASSLAPGFANEKLFF | TGTGCCAGCAGTCTAGCCCCCGGGTTTGCTAATGAAAAACTGTTTTTT
. | TRBJ1-2 | TRBV5-1 | . | CASSFNRNYGYTF | TGCGCCAGCAGCTTCAACAGGAACTATGGCTACACCTTC
. | TRBJ1-1 | TRBV10-1 | . | CASALQVNTEAFF | TGCGCCAGCGCCCTACAGGTGAACACTGAAGCTTTCTTT
. | TRBJ1-1 | TRBV28 | . | CASRIGGRLYTEAFF | TGTGCCAGCAGGATCGGAGGAAGGCTATACACTGAAGCTTTCTTT
. | TRBJ2-3 | TRBV19 | . | CASSIGAGTRDTQYF | TGTGCCAGTAGTATTGGGGCGGGGACGAGAGATACGCAGTATTTT